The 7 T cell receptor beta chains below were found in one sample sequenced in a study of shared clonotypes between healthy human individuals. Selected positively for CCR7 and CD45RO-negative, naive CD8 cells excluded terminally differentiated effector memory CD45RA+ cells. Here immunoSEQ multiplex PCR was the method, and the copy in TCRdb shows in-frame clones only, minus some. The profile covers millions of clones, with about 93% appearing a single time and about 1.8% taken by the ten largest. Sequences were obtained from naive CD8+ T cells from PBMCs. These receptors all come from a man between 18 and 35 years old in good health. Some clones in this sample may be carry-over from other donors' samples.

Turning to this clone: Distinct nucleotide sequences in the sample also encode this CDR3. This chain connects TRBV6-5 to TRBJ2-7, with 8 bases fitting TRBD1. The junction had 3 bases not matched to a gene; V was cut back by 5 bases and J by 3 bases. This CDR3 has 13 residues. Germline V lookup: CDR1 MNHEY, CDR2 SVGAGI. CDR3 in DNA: TGTGCCAGCAGTCCGGACAGGGACTACGAGCAGTACTTC. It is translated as CASSPDRDYEQYF.

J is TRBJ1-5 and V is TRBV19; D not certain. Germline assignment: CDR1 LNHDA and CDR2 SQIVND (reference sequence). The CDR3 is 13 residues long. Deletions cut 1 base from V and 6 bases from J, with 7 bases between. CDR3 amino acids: CASSIVGFQPQHF. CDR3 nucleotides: TGTGCCAGTAGTATAGTTGGTTTTCAGCCCCAGCATTTT.

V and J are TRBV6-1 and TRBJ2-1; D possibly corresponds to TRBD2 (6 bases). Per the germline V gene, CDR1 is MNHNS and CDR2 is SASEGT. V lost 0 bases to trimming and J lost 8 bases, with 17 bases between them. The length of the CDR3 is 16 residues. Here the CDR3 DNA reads TGTGCCAGCAGTGAAGCTACGGGACTCCTCCCATATGAGCAGTTCTTC. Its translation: CASSEATGLLPYEQFF.

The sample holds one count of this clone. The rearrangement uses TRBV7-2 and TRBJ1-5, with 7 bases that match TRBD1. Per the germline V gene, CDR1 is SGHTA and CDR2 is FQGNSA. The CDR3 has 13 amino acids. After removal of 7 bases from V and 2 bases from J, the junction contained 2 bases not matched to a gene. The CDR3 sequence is CASTTGGNQPQHF. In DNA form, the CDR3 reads TGTGCCAGCACCACAGGGGGCAATCAGCCCCAGCATTTT.

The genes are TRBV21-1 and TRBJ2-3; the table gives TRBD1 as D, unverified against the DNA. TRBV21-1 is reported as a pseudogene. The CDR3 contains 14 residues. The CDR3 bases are TGTGCCAGCCGGATCGACAGAAACACAGATACGCAGTATTTT. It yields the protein CASRIDRNTDTQYF.

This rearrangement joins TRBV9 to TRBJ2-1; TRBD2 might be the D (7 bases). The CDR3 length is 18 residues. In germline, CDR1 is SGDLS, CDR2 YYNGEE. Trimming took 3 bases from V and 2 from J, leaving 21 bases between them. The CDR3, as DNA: TGTGCCAGCAGCGGGTGGGGGGCTAGCGGAGGGACCTACAATGAGCAGTTCTTC. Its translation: CASSGWGASGGTYNEQFF.

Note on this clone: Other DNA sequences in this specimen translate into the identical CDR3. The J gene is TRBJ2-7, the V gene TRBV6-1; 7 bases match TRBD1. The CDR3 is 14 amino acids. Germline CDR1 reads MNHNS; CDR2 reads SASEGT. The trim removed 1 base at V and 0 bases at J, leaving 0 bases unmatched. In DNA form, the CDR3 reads TGTGCCAGCAGTGAAGGGACAGGCTCCTACGAGCAGTACTTC. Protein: CASSEGTGSYEQYF.